What follows are 12 T cell receptor beta chains derived from one specimen sequenced in a study of blood T cell repertoires in COVID-19. Only in-frame clones appear in the TCRdb table, and some are missing; sequencing was by immunoSEQ multiplex PCR. The table lists around 180,000 clones, 70% to 85% of them singletons. The sequenced sample was PBMCs or T cells enriched from blood (not recorded which). The receptor set was obtained from a man aged 45-65 years who had recovered from COVID-19.

The V call is TRBV7-2, the J call TRBJ2-1; 9 bases line up with TRBD1. This CDR3 has 15 amino acids. With 4 bases clipped from V and 9 bases from J, the junction kept 10 bases outside the gene matches. The germline CDR1 and CDR2 sequences are SGHTA and FQGNSA. The CDR3 DNA sequence: TGTGCCAGCAGCTCTCAGCCAACAGGGGGCATTGAGCAGTTCTTC. It codes for CASSSQPTGGIEQFF.

The chain couples TRBV11-3 to TRBJ1-6, with a possible D match to TRBD1 (6 bases). The germline V gene encodes CDR1 SGHNT and CDR2 YENEEA. The CDR3 totals 13 residues. V lost 2 bases and J lost 9, with 8 bases in between. In nucleotides, the CDR3 is TGTGCCAGCAGCTTAACAGGGAGTTCACCCCTCCACTTT. It translates to CASSLTGSSPLHF. Based on the CDR3 plus reference TRBV11-3 and TRBJ1-6, the full variable domain is EAGVVQSPRYKIIEKKQPVAFWCNPISGHNTLYWYLQNLGQGPELLIRYENEEAVDDSQLPKDRFSAERLKGVDSTLKIQPAELGDSAVYLCASSLTGSSPLHFGNGTRLTVT.

This clone was seen just once. V and J are TRBV7-8 and TRBJ1-5; TRBD1 is a possible D gene (5 bases). The CDR3 is 14 residues long. CDR1 SGHVS and CDR2 FQNEAQ come from the germline V gene. With 4 bases removed from V and 3 bases from J, the gap between germline ends came to 10 bases. The CDR3 DNA reads TGTGCCAGCAGCTCCGACAGCGCCAATCAGCCCCAGCATTTT. Protein product: CASSSDSANQPQHF.

A single count supports this clone. The V and J genes are TRBV19 and TRBJ1-1, with 8 bases matching TRBD1. V was clipped by 3 bases and J by 5 bases; unmatched bases: 8. CDR3 length: 15 amino acids. The germline gives CDR1 LNHDA, CDR2 SQIVND (reference sequence). The CDR3 is CASSIGQGASTEAFF. CDR3 nucleotides: TGTGCCAGTAGTATCGGTCAGGGGGCGAGTACTGAAGCTTTCTTT. Drawing the rest from reference TRBV19 and TRBJ1-1, the complete variable domain is DGGITQSPKYLFRKEGQNVTLSCEQNLNHDAMYWYRQDPGQGLRLIYYSQIVNDFQKGDIAEGYSVSREKKESFPLTVTSAQKNPTAFYLCASSIGQGASTEAFFGQGTRLTVV.

On this clone itself: Additional DNA sequences in this sample encode the identical CDR3. The rearrangement links TRBV7-9 to TRBJ1-3, with D possibly matching TRBD1 (5 bases). The CDR3 is made up of 15 amino acids. Deletions cut 0 bases from V and 0 bases from J, with 6 bases between. Germline CDR1 SEHNR, CDR2 FQNEAQ (reference sequence). The CDR3 bases are TGTGCCAGCAGCTTAGCTAGGGGCTCTGGAAACACCATATATTTT. It specifies CASSLARGSGNTIYF.

This clone was seen more than once but under ten times. The J gene is TRBJ1-3, the V gene TRBV2; tentatively, D is TRBD1 (5 bases). The V end was cut by 5 bases, the J end by 5 bases, with 16 bases between. From germline, CDR1 is SNHLY and CDR2 FYNNEI. The CDR3 has 15 amino acids. Written as DNA, the CDR3 is TGTGCCAGCAGTTGGTACCCGGGGGGAAGAAACACCATATATTTT. Translation gives CASSWYPGGRNTIYF.

CDR3 sequence: CASSRYRGEQYF. In DNA form, the CDR3 reads TGTGCCAGCAGCCGGTACAGGGGCGAGCAGTACTTC. The chain carries TRBV12-3 or TRBV12-4 and TRBJ2-7; 7 bases line up with TRBD1. The CDR3 has 12 residues. Trimming cost V 6 bases and J 6 bases; bases outside gene matches: 5.

A single count supports this clone. The chain combines TRBV6-5 with TRBJ2-3, with 10 bases matching TRBD2. This CDR3 has 15 residues. V was clipped by 7 bases and J by 1 base; unmatched bases: 5. Per the germline V gene, CDR1 is MNHEY and CDR2 is SVGAGI. CDR3 sequence reads: CASMASGGRTDTQYF. In nucleotides, the CDR3 is TGTGCCAGCATGGCTAGCGGGGGCCGCACAGATACGCAGTATTTT.

Ten or more counts support this clone. The chain links TRBV7-2 to TRBJ1-3; no clear D gene. This CDR3 contains 15 residues. V shed 0 bases and J shed 3 bases, with 9 bases lying between them. Germline assignment: CDR1 SGHTA and CDR2 FQGNSA. The CDR3 protein is CASSLAGSHGNTIYF. CDR3 DNA sequence: TGTGCCAGCAGCTTAGCTGGGAGTCATGGAAACACCATATATTTT.

The gene calls are TRBV12-3 or TRBV12-4 and TRBJ1-1, with D unclear. Deletions cut 5 bases from V and 7 bases from J, with 11 bases between. The CDR3 has 12 residues. Written as DNA, the CDR3 is TGTGCCAGCAGTCCCGGACGGGGTGAAGCTTTCTTT. The encoded protein is CASSPGRGEAFF.

The CDR3 spells CASSLLSTSEQYF. The CDR3 bases are TGTGCCAGCAGTTTATTGTCGACTTCCGAGCAGTACTTC. The chain joins TRBV27 to TRBJ2-7; the D is unclear. This CDR3 comprises 13 residues. CDR1 and CDR2 from the germline V gene are MNHEY and SMNVEV (reference sequence). The V end was cut by 1 base, the J end by 6 bases, with 10 bases between.

The rearrangement links TRBV5-1 to TRBJ2-1; TRBD1 matches at 7 bases. The CDR3 is made up of 14 amino acids. The V and J ends lost 7 bases and 4 bases, in that order; junction bases with no gene match: 8. Germline V gives CDR1 SGHRS, CDR2 YFSETQ. Here the CDR3 reads CASAEGAVYNEQFF. CDR3 sequence (DNA): TGCGCCAGCGCCGAGGGGGCAGTATACAATGAGCAGTTCTTC. Full variable domain (outside the CDR3, taken from reference TRBV5-1 and TRBJ2-1): KAGVTQTPRYLIKTRGQQVTLSCSPISGHRSVSWYQQTPGQGLQFLFEYFSETQRNKGNFPGRFSGRQFSNSRSEMNVSTLELGDSALYLCASAEGAVYNEQFFGPGTRLTVL.